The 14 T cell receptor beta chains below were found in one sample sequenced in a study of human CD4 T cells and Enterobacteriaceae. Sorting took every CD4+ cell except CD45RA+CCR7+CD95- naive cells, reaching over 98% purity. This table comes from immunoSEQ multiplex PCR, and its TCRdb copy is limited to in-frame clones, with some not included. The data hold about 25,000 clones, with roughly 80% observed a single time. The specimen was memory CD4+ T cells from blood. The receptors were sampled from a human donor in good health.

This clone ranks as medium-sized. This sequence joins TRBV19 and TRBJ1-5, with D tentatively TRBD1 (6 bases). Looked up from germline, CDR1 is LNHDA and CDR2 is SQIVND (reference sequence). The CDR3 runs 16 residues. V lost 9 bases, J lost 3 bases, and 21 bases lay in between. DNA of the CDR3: TGTGCCAGCAATACAGGGAGAGGGTATATCAATCAGCCCCAGCATTTT. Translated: CASNTGRGYINQPQHF.

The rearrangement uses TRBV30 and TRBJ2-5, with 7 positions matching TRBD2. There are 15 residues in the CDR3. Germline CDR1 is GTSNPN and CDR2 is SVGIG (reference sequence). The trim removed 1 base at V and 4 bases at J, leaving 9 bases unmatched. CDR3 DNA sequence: TGTGCCTGGAGTGGCAGCGCGGGGGTGGGAGAGACCCAGTACTTC. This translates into CAWSGSAGVGETQYF.

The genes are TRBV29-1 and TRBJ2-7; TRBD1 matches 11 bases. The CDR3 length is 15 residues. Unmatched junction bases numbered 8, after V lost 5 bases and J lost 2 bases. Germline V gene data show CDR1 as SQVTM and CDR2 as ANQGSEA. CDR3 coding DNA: TGCAGCGTTCGAAGTGGGACAGGGGGGACCTACGAGCAGTACTTC. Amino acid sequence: CSVRSGTGGTYEQYF.

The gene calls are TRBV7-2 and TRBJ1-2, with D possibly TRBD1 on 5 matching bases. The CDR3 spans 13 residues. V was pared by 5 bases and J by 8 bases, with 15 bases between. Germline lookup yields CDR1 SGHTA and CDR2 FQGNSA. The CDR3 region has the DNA TGTGCCAGCAGCCCCAGTCAGGGCAGGGGCTACACCTTC. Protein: CASSPSQGRGYTF.

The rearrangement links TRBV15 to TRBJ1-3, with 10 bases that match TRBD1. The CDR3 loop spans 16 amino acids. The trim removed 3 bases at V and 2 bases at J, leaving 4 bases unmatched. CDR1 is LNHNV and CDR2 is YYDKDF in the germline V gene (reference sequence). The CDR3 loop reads CATSRGGTGAGNTIYF. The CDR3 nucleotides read TGTGCCACCAGCAGGGGTGGGACAGGGGCTGGAAACACCATATATTTT.

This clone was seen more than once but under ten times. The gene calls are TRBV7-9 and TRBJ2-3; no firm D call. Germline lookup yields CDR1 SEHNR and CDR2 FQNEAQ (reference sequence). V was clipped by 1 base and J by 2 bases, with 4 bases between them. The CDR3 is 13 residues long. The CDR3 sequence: CASSLGVTDTQYF. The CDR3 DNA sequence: TGTGCCAGCAGCTTAGGGGTCACAGATACGCAGTATTTT.

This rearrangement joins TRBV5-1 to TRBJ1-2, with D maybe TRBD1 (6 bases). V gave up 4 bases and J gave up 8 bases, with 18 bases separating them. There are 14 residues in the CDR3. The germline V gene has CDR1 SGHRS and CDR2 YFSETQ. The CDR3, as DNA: TGCGCCAGCAGCGACACACAGGGAGCTGGCGGCTACACCTTC. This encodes CASSDTQGAGGYTF.

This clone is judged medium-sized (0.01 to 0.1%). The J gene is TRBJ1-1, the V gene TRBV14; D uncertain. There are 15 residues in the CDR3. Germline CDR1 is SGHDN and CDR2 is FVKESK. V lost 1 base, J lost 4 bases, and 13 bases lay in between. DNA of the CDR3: TGTGCCAGCAGCCAAGCGCTGGGTTCGGGCACTGAAGCTTTCTTT. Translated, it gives CASSQALGSGTEAFF.

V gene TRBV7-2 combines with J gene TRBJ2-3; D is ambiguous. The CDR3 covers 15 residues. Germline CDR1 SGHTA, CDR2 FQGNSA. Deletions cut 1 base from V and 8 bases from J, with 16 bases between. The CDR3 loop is CASSLDRPSTSTQYF. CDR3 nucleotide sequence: TGTGCCAGCAGCTTAGACCGCCCCAGCACTTCTACGCAGTATTTT.

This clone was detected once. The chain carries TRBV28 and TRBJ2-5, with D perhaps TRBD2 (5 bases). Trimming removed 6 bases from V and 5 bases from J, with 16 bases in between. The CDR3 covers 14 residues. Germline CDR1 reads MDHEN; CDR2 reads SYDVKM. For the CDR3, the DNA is TGTGCCAGCAGGGGAGCGGCTACTCGGGAGACCCAGTACTTC. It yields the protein CASRGAATRETQYF.

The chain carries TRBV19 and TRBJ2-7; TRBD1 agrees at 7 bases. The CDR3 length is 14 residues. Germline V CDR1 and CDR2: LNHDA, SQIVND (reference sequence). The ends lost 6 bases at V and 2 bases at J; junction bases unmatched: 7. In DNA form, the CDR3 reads TGTGCCAGTAGCGGACAGGCCCCCCCCTACGAGCAGTACTTC. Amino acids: CASSGQAPPYEQYF.

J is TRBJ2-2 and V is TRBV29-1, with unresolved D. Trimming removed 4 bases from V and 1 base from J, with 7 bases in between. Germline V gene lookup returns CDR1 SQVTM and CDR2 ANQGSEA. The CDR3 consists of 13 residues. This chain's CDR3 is CSVATQNTGELFF. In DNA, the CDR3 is TGCAGCGTTGCGACACAGAACACCGGGGAGCTGTTTTTT.

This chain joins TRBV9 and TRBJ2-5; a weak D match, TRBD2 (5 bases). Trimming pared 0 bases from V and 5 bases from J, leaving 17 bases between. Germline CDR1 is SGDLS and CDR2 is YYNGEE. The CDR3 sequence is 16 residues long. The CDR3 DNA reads TGTGCCAGCAGCGTAGCTCCCATGGACGGCGGGGAGACCCAGTACTTC. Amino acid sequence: CASSVAPMDGGETQYF.

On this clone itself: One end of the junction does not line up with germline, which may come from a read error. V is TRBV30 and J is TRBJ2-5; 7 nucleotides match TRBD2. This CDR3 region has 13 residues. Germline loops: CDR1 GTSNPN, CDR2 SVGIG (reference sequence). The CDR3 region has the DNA TGTGCCTGGAGGGATAGAGGTAGCGGGCCCAGACACTTC. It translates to CAWRDRGSGPRHF.